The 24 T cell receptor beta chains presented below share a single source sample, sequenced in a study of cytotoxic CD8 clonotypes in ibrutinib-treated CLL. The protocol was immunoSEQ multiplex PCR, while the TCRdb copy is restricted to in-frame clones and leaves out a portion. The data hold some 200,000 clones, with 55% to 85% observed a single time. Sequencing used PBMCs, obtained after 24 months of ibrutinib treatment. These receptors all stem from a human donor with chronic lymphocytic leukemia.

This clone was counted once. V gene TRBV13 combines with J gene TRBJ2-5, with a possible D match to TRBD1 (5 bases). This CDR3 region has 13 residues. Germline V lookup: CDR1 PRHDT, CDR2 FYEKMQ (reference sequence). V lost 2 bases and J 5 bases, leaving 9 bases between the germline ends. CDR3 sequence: CASSLQGRETQYF. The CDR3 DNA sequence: TGTGCCAGCAGCTTACAGGGTAGGGAGACCCAGTACTTC.

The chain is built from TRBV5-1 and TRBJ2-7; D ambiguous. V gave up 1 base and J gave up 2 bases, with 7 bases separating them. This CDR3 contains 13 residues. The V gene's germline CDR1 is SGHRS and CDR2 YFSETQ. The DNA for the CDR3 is TGCGCCAGCAGCTTGTCAAGTCCCTACGAGCAGTACTTC. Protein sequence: CASSLSSPYEQYF.

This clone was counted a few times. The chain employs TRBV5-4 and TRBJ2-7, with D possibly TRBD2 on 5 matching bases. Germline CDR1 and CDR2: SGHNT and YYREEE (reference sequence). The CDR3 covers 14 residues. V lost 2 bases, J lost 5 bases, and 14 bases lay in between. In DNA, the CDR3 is TGTGCCAGCAGCTTTTTCGGCCAGCGGCACGAGCAGTACTTC. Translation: CASSFFGQRHEQYF.

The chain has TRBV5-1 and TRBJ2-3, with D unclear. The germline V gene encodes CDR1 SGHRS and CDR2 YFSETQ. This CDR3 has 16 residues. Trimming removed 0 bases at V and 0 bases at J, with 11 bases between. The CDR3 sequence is CASSLETVSSTDTQYF. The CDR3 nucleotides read TGCGCCAGCAGCTTGGAGACTGTCTCTAGCACAGATACGCAGTATTTT. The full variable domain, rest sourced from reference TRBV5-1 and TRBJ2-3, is KAGVTQTPRYLIKTRGQQVTLSCSPISGHRSVSWYQQTPGQGLQFLFEYFSETQRNKGNFPGRFSGRQFSNSRSEMNVSTLELGDSALYLCASSLETVSSTDTQYFGPGTRLTVL.

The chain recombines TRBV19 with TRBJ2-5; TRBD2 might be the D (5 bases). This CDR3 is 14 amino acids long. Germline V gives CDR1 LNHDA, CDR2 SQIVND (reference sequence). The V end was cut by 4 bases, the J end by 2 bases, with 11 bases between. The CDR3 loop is CASSTRLQQETQYF. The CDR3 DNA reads TGTGCCAGTAGTACTAGACTACAACAAGAGACCCAGTACTTC.

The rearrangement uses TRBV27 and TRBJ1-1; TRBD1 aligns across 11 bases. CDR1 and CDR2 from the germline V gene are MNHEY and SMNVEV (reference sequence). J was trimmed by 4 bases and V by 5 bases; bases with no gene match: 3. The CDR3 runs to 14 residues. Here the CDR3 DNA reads TGTGCCAGCAGTCAAGGGACAGGGGGCACTGAAGCTTTCTTT. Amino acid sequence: CASSQGTGGTEAFF.

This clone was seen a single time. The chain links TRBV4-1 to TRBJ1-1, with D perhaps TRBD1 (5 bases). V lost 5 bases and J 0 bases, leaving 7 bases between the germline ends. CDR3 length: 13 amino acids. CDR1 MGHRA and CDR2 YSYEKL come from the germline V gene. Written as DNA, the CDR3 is TGCGCCAGCAGCAGGGGACTGAACACTGAAGCTTTCTTT. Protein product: CASSRGLNTEAFF.

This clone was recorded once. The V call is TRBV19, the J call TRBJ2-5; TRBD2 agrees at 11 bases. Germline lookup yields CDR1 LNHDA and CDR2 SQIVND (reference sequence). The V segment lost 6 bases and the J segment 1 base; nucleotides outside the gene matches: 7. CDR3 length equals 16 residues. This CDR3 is CASSSQGLAGQETQYF. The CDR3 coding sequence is TGTGCCAGTAGCTCACAAGGACTAGCGGGCCAAGAGACCCAGTACTTC.

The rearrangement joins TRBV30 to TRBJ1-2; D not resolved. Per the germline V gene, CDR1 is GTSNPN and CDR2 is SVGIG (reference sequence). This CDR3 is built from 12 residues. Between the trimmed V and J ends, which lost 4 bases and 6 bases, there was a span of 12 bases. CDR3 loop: CAWTDGRDGYTF. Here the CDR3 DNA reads TGTGCCTGGACGGACGGGAGGGATGGCTACACCTTC.

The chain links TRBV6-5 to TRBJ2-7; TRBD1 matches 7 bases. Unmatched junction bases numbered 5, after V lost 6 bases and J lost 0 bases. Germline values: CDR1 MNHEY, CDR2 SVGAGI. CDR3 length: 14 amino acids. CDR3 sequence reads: CASSRGQNSYEQYF. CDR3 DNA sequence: TGTGCCAGCAGCCGGGGACAGAACTCCTACGAGCAGTACTTC.

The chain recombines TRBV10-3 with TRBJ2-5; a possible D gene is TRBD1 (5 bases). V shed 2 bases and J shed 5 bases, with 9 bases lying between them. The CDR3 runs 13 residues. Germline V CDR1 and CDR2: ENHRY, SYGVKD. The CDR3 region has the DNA TGTGCCATCAGTGAGGGAAAGGGGGAGACCCAGTACTTC. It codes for CAISEGKGETQYF.

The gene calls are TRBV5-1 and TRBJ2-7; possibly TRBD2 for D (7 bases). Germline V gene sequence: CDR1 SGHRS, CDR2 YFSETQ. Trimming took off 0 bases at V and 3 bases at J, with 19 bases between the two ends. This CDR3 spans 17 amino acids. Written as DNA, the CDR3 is TGCGCCAGCAGCTTGGCCCCGGGGGGCCCGAGGGACTACGAGCAGTACTTC. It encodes CASSLAPGGPRDYEQYF.

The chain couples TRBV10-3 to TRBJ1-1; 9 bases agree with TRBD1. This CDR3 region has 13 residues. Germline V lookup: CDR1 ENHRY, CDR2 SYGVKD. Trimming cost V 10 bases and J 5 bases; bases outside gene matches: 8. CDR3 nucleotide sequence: TGTGCCAGCGGGGACAGGGCGAGGACTGAAGCTTTCTTT. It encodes CASGDRARTEAFF.

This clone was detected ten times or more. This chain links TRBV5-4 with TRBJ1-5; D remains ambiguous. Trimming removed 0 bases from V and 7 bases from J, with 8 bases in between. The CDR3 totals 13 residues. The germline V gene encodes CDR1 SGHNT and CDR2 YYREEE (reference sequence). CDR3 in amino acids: CASSLGLDQPQHF. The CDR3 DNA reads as TGTGCCAGCAGCTTGGGGTTGGACCAGCCCCAGCATTTT.

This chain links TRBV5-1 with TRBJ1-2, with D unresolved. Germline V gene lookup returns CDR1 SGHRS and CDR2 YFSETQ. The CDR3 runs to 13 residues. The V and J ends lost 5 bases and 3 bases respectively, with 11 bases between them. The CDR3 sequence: CASSSGNYYGYTF. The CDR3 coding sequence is TGCGCCAGCAGTTCCGGTAATTACTATGGCTACACCTTC.

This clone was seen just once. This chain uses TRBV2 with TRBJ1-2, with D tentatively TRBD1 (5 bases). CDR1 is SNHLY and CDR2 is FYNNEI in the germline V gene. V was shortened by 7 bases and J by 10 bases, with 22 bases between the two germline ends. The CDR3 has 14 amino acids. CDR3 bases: TGTGCCAGCACTACCTACGGTGGGGGTGTGGACTACACCTTC. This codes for CASTTYGGGVDYTF.

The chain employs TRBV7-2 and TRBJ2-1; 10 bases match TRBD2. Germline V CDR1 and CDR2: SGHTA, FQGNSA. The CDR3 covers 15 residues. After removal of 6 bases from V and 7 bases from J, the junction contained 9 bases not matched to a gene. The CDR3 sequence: CASRPRAGGWNEQFF. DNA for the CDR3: TGTGCCAGCAGGCCAAGAGCGGGAGGGTGGAATGAGCAGTTCTTC.

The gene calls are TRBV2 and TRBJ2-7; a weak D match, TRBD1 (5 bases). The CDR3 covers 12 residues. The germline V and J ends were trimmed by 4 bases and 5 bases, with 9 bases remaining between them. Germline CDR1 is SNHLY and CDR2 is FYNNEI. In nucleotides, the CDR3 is TGTGCCAGCAGTGCAGACAGTCACGAGCAGTACTTC. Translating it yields CASSADSHEQYF.

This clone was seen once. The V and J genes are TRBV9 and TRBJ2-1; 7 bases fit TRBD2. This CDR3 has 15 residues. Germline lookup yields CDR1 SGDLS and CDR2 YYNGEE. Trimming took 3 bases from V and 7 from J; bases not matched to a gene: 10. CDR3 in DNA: TGTGCCAGCAGCGAGCGTTTTTTCGGGAGGAATGAGCAGTTCTTC. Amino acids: CASSERFFGRNEQFF.

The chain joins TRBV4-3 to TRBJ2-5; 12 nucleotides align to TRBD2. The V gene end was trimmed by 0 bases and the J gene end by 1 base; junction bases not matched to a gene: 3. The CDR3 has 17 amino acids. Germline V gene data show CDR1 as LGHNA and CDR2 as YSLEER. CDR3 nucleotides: TGCGCCAGCAGCCAAGATCGACTAGCGGGGGTCCAAGAGACCCAGTACTTC. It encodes CASSQDRLAGVQETQYF.

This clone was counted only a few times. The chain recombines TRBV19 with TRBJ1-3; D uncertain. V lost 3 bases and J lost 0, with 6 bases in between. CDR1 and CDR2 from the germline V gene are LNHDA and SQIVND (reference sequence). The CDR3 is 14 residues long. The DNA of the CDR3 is TGTGCCAGTAGTATGACGAGCTCTGGAAACACCATATATTTT. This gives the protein CASSMTSSGNTIYF. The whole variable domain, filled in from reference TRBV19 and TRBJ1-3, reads DGGITQSPKYLFRKEGQNVTLSCEQNLNHDAMYWYRQDPGQGLRLIYYSQIVNDFQKGDIAEGYSVSREKKESFPLTVTSAQKNPTAFYLCASSMTSSGNTIYFGEGSWLTVV.

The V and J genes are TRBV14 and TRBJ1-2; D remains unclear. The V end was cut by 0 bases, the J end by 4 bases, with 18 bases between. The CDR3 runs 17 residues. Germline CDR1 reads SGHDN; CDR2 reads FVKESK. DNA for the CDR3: TGTGCCAGCAGCCAAGAAATATCCGCAGCGGAAGGCTATGGCTACACCTTC. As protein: CASSQEISAAEGYGYTF.

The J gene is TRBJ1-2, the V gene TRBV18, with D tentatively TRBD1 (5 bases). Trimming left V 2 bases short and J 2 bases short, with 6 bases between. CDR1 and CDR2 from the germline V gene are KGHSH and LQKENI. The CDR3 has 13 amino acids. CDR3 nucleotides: TGTGCCAGCTCACCAGACAGCAACTATGGCTACACCTTC. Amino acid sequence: CASSPDSNYGYTF.

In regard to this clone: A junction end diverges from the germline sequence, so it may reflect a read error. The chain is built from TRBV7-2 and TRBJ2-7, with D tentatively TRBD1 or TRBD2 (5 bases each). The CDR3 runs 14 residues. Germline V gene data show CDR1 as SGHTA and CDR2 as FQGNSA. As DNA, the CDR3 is TGTGCCAGCAGCGTAACCGGGACGGTTTACGAGCGGTACTTC. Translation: CASSVTGTVYERYF.